The 14 T cell receptor beta chains given below trace back to one sample, sequenced in a study of identical twins. TCRdb recomputed calls from the 5' RACE reads with MiXCR, one row per CDR3 protein. The repertoire holds roughly 1,500,000 distinct CDR3 sequences, with around a third as singletons. The sequenced material came from cord blood. These receptors were collected from a newborn girl in good health.

The chain employs TRBV5-1 and TRBJ2-7, with TRBD1 matching over 8 bases. V lost 4 bases to trimming and J lost 0 bases; unmatched junction nucleotides: 9. The germline CDR1 and CDR2 sequences are SGHRS and YFSETQ. CDR3 length equals 16 residues. CDR3: CASSLRRQGSSYEQYF. In DNA form, the CDR3 reads TGCGCCAGCAGCCTCCGCCGACAGGGGAGCTCCTACGAGCAGTACTTC.

This rearrangement joins TRBV3-1 to TRBJ2-2; perhaps D is TRBD1 or TRBD2 (5 bases each). Germline assignment: CDR1 LGHDT and CDR2 YNNKEL (reference sequence). The CDR3 runs 16 residues. The V end was cut by 1 base, the J end by 0 bases, with 9 bases between. The CDR3 DNA reads TGTGCCAGCAGCCAAGTGTGGGGGACGAACACCGGGGAGCTGTTTTTT. Encoded protein: CASSQVWGTNTGELFF.

V and J are TRBV28 and TRBJ1-5; TRBD1 is a possible D gene (5 bases). The CDR3 covers 13 residues. The ends were cut back, 8 bases at V and 6 bases at J, with 14 bases in the middle. In germline, CDR1 is MDHEN, CDR2 SYDVKM. CDR3 protein: CASAQGWGQPQHF. The CDR3 DNA sequence: TGTGCCAGCGCTCAGGGTTGGGGTCAGCCCCAGCATTTT. Looking up the rest from reference TRBV28 and TRBJ1-5 gives the full variable domain: DVKVTQSSRYLVKRTGEKVFLECVQDMDHENMFWYRQDPGLGLRLIYFSYDVKMKEKGDIPEGYSVSREKKERFSLILESASTNQTSMYLCASAQGWGQPQHFGDGTRLSIL.

The chain recombines TRBV20-1 with TRBJ1-5, with 8 bases matching TRBD1. J was trimmed by 5 bases and V by 3 bases; bases with no gene match: 6. The V gene's germline CDR1 is DFQATT and CDR2 SNEGSKA (reference sequence). This CDR3 is 14 amino acids long. In DNA, the CDR3 is TGCAGTGCTAGGACAGGGGCGGGAGATCAGCCCCAGCATTTT. It specifies CSARTGAGDQPQHF.

This sequence joins TRBV11-2 and TRBJ2-1; no firm D call. The V gene lost 4 bases and the J gene lost 3 bases, with 13 bases spanning the gap. Germline CDR1 reads SGHAT; CDR2 reads FQNNGV. This CDR3 contains 15 residues. CDR3 DNA: TGTGCCAGCAGCTCCCCACGCGGAATCTACAATGAGCAGTTCTTC. Its translation: CASSSPRGIYNEQFF.

This clonotype was seen a handful of times. The J gene is TRBJ2-3, the V gene TRBV10-3; no reliable D call. Trimming stripped 10 bases from V and 2 bases from J, with 7 bases between. Germline V gives CDR1 ENHRY, CDR2 SYGVKD. CDR3 length equals 11 residues. CDR3 residues: CASTHTDTQYF. The CDR3 coding sequence is TGTGCCAGTACACACACAGATACGCAGTATTTT.

This clonotype was recorded a few times. This chain links TRBV7-9 with TRBJ1-4, with D uncertain. The CDR3 length is 12 residues. The V and J ends lost 5 bases and 15 bases respectively, with 16 bases between them. Germline CDR1 is SEHNR and CDR2 is FQNEAQ (reference sequence). CDR3 nucleotides: TGTGCCAGCAGCCAGATTGACCCCCAGGTGTTTTTT. Translating gives CASSQIDPQVFF. Combining the CDR3 with reference TRBV7-9 and TRBJ1-4 gives the whole variable domain DTGVSQNPRHKITKRGQNVTFRCDPISEHNRLYWYRQTLGQGPEFLTYFQNEAQLEKSRLLSDRFSAERPKGSFSTLEIQRTEQGDSAMYLCASSQIDPQVFFGSGTQLSVL.

The chain recombines TRBV28 with TRBJ2-7; D possibly corresponds to TRBD1 (6 bases). CDR3 size: 16 residues. CDR1 is MDHEN, CDR2 SYDVKM, per germline. The V and J ends lost 7 bases and 2 bases respectively, with 21 bases between them. The CDR3 protein is CASMGASGQSTYEQYF. For the CDR3, the DNA is TGTGCCAGCATGGGGGCTTCAGGACAGTCTACCTACGAGCAGTACTTC.

This clonotype was recorded many times. DNA of the CDR3: TGTGCCAGCAGTGAGAACAGTAACGAGCAGTACTTC. Its translation is CASSENSNEQYF. This rearrangement joins TRBV25-1 to TRBJ2-7; D is ambiguous. CDR1 and CDR2 (germline): MGHDK, SYGVNS. Trimming removed 3 bases at V and 5 bases at J, with 8 bases between. CDR3 length: 12 amino acids.

This clonotype occurred a few times. The chain is built from TRBV21-1 and TRBJ2-3; TRBD1 is the table's D call and was not checked against the DNA. TRBV21-1 corresponds to a pseudogene. The CDR3 is 16 residues long. Here the CDR3 DNA reads TGTGCCAGCAGTTCGACTACAGGGGTGAGCACAGATACGCAGTATTTT. This codes for CASSSTTGVSTDTQYF.

This clonotype was seen more than once but under ten times. This rearrangement joins TRBV5-1 to TRBJ1-1; weak D call: TRBD1 (5 bases). The CDR3 runs 14 residues. Trimming removed 2 bases from V and 4 bases from J, with 12 bases in between. The germline V gene encodes CDR1 SGHRS and CDR2 YFSETQ. The CDR3 loop is CASSFRVGGTEAFF. The CDR3 region has the DNA TGCGCCAGCAGCTTCAGGGTCGGGGGCACTGAAGCTTTCTTT.

V and J are TRBV29-1 and TRBJ1-1; 11 bases map to TRBD1. Germline CDR1 SQVTM, CDR2 ANQGSEA. The junction had 14 bases not matched to a gene; V was cut back by 1 base and J by 4 bases. The CDR3 contains 18 residues. CDR3 bases: TGCAGCGTTGAAGGCAGGACAGGGGGCTGGGCTCCGACCACTGAAGCTTTCTTT. Translation gives CSVEGRTGGWAPTTEAFF.

This sequence joins TRBV11-2 and TRBJ1-1; D remains unclear. The CDR3 length is 13 residues. Trimming stripped 5 bases from V and 1 base from J, with 8 bases between. Germline CDR1 SGHAT, CDR2 FQNNGV. CDR3 protein: CASSIMGNTEAFF. In DNA form, the CDR3 reads TGTGCCAGCAGCATTATGGGGAACACTGAAGCTTTCTTT.

This clonotype was observed a handful of times. The V gene is TRBV20-1, the J gene TRBJ2-1; D call uncertain. The V end was cut by 1 base, the J end by 1 base, with 11 bases between. The CDR3 is 15 residues long. Germline V lookup: CDR1 DFQATT, CDR2 SNEGSKA (reference sequence). The CDR3 DNA sequence: TGCAGTGCTAGAGGGGGTTATGGTTCCTACAATGAGCAGTTCTTC. It specifies CSARGGYGSYNEQFF.